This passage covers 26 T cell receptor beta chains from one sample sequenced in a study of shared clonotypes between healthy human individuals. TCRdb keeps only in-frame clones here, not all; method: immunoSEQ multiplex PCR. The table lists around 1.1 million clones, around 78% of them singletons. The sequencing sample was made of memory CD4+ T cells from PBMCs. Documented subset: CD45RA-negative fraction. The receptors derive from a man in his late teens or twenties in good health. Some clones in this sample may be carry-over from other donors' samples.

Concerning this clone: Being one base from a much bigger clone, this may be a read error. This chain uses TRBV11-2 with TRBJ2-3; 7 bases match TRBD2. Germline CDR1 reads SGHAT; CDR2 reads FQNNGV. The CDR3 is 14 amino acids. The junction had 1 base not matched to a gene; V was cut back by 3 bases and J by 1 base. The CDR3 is CASSFTSGTDTQYF. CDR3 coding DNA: TGTGCCAGCAGCTTTACTAGCGGCACAGATACGCAGTATTTT.

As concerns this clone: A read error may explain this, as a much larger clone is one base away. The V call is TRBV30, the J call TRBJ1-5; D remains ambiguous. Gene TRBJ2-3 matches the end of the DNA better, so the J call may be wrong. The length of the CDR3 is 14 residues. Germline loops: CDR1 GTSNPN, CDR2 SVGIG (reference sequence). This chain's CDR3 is CAWSGANSNQPQYF. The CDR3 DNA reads TGTGCCTGGAGTGGGGCAAATAGCAATCAGCCCCAGTATTTT.

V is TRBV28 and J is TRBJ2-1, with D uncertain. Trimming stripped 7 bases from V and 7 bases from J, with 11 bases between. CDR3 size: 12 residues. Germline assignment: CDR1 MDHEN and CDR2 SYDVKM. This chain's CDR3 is CASTGSGNEQFF. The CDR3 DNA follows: TGTGCCAGCACCGGATCCGGGAATGAGCAGTTCTTC.

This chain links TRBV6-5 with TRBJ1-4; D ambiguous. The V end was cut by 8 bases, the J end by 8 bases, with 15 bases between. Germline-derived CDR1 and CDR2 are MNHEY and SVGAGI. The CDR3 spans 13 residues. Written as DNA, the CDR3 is TGTGCCAGCTCGGAGAGATTGGGGGAAAAACTGTTTTTT. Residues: CASSERLGEKLFF.

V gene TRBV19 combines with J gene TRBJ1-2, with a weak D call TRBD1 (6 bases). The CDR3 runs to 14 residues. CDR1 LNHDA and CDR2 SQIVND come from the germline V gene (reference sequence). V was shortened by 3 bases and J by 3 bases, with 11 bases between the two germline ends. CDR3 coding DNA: TGTGCCAGTAGTATTGGGGGCGGCTACTATGGCTACACCTTC. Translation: CASSIGGGYYGYTF. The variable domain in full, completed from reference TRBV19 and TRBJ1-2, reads DGGITQSPKYLFRKEGQNVTLSCEQNLNHDAMYWYRQDPGQGLRLIYYSQIVNDFQKGDIAEGYSVSREKKESFPLTVTSAQKNPTAFYLCASSIGGGYYGYTFGSGTRLTVV.

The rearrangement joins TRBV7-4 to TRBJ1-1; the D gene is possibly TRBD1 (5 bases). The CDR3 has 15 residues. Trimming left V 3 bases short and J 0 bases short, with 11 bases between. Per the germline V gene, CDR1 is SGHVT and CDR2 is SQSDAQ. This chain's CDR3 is CASSFPPRVNTEAFF. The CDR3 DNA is TGTGCCAGCAGCTTCCCCCCCAGGGTGAACACTGAAGCTTTCTTT.

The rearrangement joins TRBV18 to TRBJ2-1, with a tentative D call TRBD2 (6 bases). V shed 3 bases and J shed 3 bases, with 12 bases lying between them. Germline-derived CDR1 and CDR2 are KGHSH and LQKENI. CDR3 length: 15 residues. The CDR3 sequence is CASSPMGEVYNEQFF. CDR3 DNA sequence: TGTGCCAGCTCACCGATGGGGGAGGTCTACAATGAGCAGTTCTTC.

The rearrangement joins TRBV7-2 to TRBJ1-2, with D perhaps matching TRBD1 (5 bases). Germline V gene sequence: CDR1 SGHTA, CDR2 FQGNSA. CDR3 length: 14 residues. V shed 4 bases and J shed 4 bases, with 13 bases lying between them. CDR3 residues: CASSSARGAYGYTF. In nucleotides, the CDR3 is TGTGCCAGCAGCTCGGCTCGGGGCGCCTATGGCTACACCTTC.

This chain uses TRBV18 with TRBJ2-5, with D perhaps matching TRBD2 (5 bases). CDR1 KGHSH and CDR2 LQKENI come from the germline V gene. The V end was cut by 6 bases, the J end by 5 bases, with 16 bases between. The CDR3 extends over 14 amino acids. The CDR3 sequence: CASSPGYDGETQYF. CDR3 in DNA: TGTGCCAGCTCGCCGGGATACGATGGGGAGACCCAGTACTTC.

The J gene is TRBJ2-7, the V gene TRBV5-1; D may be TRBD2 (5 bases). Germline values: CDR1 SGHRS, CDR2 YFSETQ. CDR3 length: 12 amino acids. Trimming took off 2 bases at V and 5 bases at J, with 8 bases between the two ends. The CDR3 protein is CASSFMEDEQYF. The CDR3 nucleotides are TGCGCCAGCAGCTTTATGGAGGACGAGCAGTACTTC. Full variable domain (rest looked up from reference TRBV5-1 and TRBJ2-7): KAGVTQTPRYLIKTRGQQVTLSCSPISGHRSVSWYQQTPGQGLQFLFEYFSETQRNKGNFPGRFSGRQFSNSRSEMNVSTLELGDSALYLCASSFMEDEQYFGPGTRLTVT.

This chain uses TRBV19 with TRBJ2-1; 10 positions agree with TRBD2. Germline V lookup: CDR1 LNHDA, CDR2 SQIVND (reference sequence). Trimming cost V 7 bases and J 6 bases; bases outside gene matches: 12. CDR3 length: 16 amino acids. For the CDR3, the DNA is TGTGCCAGTAACCCTCAGGTACGACTAGCGGGCAATGAGCAGTTCTTC. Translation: CASNPQVRLAGNEQFF.

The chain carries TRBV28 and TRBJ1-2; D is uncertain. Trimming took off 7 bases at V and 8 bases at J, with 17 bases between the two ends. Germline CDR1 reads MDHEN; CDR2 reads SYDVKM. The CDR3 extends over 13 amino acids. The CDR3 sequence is CASKETNSGGYTF. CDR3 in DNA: TGTGCCAGCAAAGAGACTAACTCGGGGGGCTACACCTTC.

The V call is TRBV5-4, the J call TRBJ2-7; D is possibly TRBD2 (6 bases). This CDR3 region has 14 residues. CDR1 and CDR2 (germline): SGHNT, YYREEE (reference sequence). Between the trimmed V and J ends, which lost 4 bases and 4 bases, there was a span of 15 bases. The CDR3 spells CASSPRGSSYEQYF. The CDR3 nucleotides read TGTGCCAGCAGCCCTCGGGGGAGTTCGTACGAGCAGTACTTC.

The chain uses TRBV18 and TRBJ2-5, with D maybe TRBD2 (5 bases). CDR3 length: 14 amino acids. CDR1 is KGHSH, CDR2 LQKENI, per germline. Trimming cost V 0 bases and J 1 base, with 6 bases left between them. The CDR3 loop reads CASSPPAGQETQYF. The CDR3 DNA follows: TGTGCCAGCTCACCACCGGCGGGCCAAGAGACCCAGTACTTC.

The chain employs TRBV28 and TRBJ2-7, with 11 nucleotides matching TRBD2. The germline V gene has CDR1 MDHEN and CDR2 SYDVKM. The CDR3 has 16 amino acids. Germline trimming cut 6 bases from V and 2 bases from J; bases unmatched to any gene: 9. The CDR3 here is CASRPSLAGVTYEQYF. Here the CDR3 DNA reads TGTGCCAGCAGGCCCTCACTAGCGGGAGTGACCTACGAGCAGTACTTC.

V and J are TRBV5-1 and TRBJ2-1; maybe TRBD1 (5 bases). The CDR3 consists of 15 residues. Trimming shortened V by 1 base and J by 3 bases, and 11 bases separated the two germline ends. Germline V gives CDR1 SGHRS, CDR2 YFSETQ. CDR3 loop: CASSLQGSNYNEQFF. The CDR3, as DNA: TGCGCCAGCAGCTTGCAGGGATCTAACTACAATGAGCAGTTCTTC.

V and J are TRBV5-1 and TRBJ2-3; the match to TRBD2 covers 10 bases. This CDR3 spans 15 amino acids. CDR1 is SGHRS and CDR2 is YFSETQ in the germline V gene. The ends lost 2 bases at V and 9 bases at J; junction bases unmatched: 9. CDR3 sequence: CASSFIAGGGGTQYF. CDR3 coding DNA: TGCGCCAGCAGCTTCATAGCGGGAGGAGGGGGAACGCAGTATTTT. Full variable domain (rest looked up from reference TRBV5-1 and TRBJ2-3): KAGVTQTPRYLIKTRGQQVTLSCSPISGHRSVSWYQQTPGQGLQFLFEYFSETQRNKGNFPGRFSGRQFSNSRSEMNVSTLELGDSALYLCASSFIAGGGGTQYFGPGTRLTVL.

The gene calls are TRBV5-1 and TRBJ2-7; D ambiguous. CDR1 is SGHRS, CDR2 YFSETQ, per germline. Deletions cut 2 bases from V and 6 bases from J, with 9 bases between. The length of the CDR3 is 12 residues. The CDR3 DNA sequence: TGCGCCAGCAGCTTTTCCAGGACCGAGCAGTACTTC. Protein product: CASSFSRTEQYF.

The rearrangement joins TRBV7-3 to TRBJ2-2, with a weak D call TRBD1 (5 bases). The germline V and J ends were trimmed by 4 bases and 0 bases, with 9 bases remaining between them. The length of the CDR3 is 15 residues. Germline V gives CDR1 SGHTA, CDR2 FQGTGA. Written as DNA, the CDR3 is TGTGCCAGCAGCTCCGGACACGCGAACACCGGGGAGCTGTTTTTT. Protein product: CASSSGHANTGELFF.

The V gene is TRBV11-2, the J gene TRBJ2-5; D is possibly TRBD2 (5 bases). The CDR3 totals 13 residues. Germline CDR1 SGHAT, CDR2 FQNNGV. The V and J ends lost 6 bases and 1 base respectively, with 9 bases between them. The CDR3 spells CASSPTTQETQYF. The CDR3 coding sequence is TGTGCCAGCAGTCCGACTACCCAAGAGACCCAGTACTTC. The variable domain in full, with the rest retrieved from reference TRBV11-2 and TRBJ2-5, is EAGVAQSPRYKIIEKRQSVAFWCNPISGHATLYWYQQILGQGPKLLIQFQNNGVVDDSQLPKDRFSAERLKGVDSTLKIQPAKLEDSAVYLCASSPTTQETQYFGPGTRLLVL.

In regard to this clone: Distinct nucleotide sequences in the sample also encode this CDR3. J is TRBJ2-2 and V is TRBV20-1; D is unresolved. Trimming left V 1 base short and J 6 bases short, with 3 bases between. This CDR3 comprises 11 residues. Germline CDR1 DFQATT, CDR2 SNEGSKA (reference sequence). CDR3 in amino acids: CSARGAGELFF. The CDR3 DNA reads TGCAGTGCTAGAGGGGCCGGGGAGCTGTTTTTT.

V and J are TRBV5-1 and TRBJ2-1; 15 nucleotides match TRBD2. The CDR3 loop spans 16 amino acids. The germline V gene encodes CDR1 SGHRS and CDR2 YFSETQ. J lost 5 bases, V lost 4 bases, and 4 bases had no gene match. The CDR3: CASSIGLAGGNNEQFF. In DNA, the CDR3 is TGCGCCAGCAGCATCGGACTAGCGGGAGGGAACAATGAGCAGTTCTTC. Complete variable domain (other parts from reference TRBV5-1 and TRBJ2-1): KAGVTQTPRYLIKTRGQQVTLSCSPISGHRSVSWYQQTPGQGLQFLFEYFSETQRNKGNFPGRFSGRQFSNSRSEMNVSTLELGDSALYLCASSIGLAGGNNEQFFGPGTRLTVL.

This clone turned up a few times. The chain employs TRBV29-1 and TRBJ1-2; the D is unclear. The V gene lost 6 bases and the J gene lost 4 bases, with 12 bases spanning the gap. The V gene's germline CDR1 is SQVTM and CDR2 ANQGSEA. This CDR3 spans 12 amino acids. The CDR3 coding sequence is TGCAGCGTCGCGAAACTGGGCTATGGCTACACCTTC. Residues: CSVAKLGYGYTF.

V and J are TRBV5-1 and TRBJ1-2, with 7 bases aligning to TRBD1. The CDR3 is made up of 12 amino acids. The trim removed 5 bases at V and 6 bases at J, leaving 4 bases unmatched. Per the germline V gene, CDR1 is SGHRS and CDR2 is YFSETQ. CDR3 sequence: CASSRDSNGYTF. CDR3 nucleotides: TGCGCCAGCAGTCGGGACAGCAATGGCTACACCTTC.

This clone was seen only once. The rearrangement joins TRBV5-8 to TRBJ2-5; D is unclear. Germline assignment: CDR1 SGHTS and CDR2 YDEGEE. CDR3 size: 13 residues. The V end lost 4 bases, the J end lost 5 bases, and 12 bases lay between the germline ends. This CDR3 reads CASSRAQTETQYF. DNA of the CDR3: TGTGCCAGCAGCCGAGCACAGACCGAGACCCAGTACTTC.

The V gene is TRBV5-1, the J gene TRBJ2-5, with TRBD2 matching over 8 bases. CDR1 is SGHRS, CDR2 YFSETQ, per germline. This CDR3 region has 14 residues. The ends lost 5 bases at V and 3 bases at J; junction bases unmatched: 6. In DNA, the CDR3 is TGCGCCAGCAGTAGGACTAGCCAAAAAGAGACCCAGTACTTC. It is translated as CASSRTSQKETQYF.